These 15 T cell receptor beta chains share one sample of origin, sequenced in a study of blood T cells in healthy people across ages. Combining a sample-barcoded 5' primer with a J-beta primer mix, a second PCR ran for roughly 6 to 12 cycles. TCRdb used MiXCR to reprocess the 5' RACE reads, holding one entry per CDR3 protein. Seen here are 500,000 to 650,000 distinct CDR3 sequences, around 27% observed once, and the top ten hold roughly 3.5%. These sequences were also reported in another study, on T cells of mothers and their children.

Source material: blood. The receptor set was obtained from a boy aged 2 to 10 in good health.

The chain uses TRBV7-8 and TRBJ2-5; D remains unclear. With the DNA end fitting TRBJ2-7 better, the J assignment may be wrong. Germline assignment: CDR1 SGHVS and CDR2 FQNEAQ. CDR3 length: 13 amino acids. The CDR3 sequence: CASTLTPGYEQYF. Written as DNA, the CDR3 is TGTGCCAGCACCCTGACTCCGGGCTACGAGCAGTACTTC.

This clonotype has more than one count but fewer than ten. The gene calls are TRBV29-1 and TRBJ2-3; a weak D match, TRBD1 (6 bases). Germline-derived CDR1 and CDR2 are SQVTM and ANQGSEA. CDR3 length: 11 amino acids. Trimming shortened V by 2 bases and J by 14 bases, and 14 bases separated the two germline ends. The CDR3 here is CSVERQDGLYF. The DNA of the CDR3 is TGCAGCGTTGAAAGACAGGATGGTCTGTATTTT.

The chain carries TRBV12-3 or TRBV12-4 and TRBJ2-2; 7 bases are a match to TRBD1. J lost 6 bases, V lost 6 bases, and 4 bases had no gene match. This CDR3 has 13 amino acids. CDR3 sequence (DNA): TGTGCCAGCAGAGGGGGCAATGCCGGGGAGCTGTTTTTT. Amino acid sequence: CASRGGNAGELFF.

The chain employs TRBV7-2 and TRBJ2-3; the D gene is possibly TRBD1 (6 bases). The CDR3 extends over 16 amino acids. The V and J ends lost 4 bases and 0 bases respectively, with 14 bases between them. Germline loops: CDR1 SGHTA, CDR2 FQGNSA. This chain's CDR3 is CASSWGTFTSTDTQYF. The CDR3 DNA follows: TGTGCCAGCAGCTGGGGGACATTTACTAGCACAGATACGCAGTATTTT.

This clonotype turned up a few times. V is TRBV7-7 and J is TRBJ1-1; no clear D. The CDR3 spans 13 residues. CDR1 and CDR2 from the germline V gene are SSHAT and FNYEAQ (reference sequence). Deletions cut 1 base from V and 5 bases from J, with 8 bases between. CDR3 amino acids: CASSLEEGTEAFF. Here the CDR3 DNA reads TGTGCCAGCAGCTTAGAGGAAGGGACTGAAGCTTTCTTT.

The chain links TRBV6-5 to TRBJ1-2; a weak D match, TRBD1 (5 bases). V was cut by 2 bases and J by 4 bases, with 17 bases left in between. The CDR3 sequence is 16 residues long. Germline loops: CDR1 MNHEY, CDR2 SVGAGI. CDR3 amino acids: CASSYRPVGRGYGYTF. CDR3 DNA: TGTGCCAGCAGTTACCGACCCGTCGGGAGGGGCTATGGCTACACCTTC.

The chain links TRBV7-9 to TRBJ1-3, with D unclear. Trimming shortened V by 2 bases and J by 9 bases, and 8 bases separated the two germline ends. Germline CDR1 SEHNR, CDR2 FQNEAQ (reference sequence). The CDR3 has 12 residues. CDR3 protein: CASSLYGRTIYF. CDR3 sequence (DNA): TGTGCCAGCAGCTTATACGGCCGCACCATATATTTT.

The CDR3 loop reads CASSLTVKYEQYF. The CDR3 region has the DNA TGTGCCAGCAGCTTAACGGTTAAGTACGAGCAGTACTTC. The chain recombines TRBV7-2 with TRBJ2-7; D gene unclear. Between the trimmed V and J ends, which lost 2 bases and 4 bases, there was a span of 9 bases. This CDR3 has 13 residues. Germline assignment: CDR1 SGHTA and CDR2 FQGNSA.

In its sample, this clonotype was seen a few times. This rearrangement joins TRBV7-2 to TRBJ2-7; 9 bases agree with TRBD1. Germline values: CDR1 SGHTA, CDR2 FQGNSA. V trimming: 5 bases; J trimming: 1 base; junction bases outside the gene matches: 18. The CDR3 extends over 19 amino acids. Written as DNA, the CDR3 is TGTGCCAGCAGCCACCGGGACAGGGCCTGGAGGACACCTTCCTACGAGCAGTACTTC. Amino acid sequence: CASSHRDRAWRTPSYEQYF.

This clonotype came up a few times. The rearrangement links TRBV4-2 to TRBJ1-1; 7 bases are shared with TRBD1. CDR1 LGHNA and CDR2 YNFKEQ come from the germline V gene. This CDR3 has 16 amino acids. The V gene end was trimmed by 0 bases and the J gene end by 2 bases; junction bases not matched to a gene: 6. CDR3 DNA sequence: TGTGCCAGCAGCCAAGATAGAGGAGGGGGCAACACTGAAGCTTTCTTT. This codes for CASSQDRGGGNTEAFF.

This clonotype was picked up a small number of times. This chain connects TRBV28 to TRBJ2-6; 7 bases are a match to TRBD2. Per germline, CDR1 MDHEN and CDR2 SYDVKM. After removal of 2 bases from V and 0 bases from J, the junction contained 4 bases not matched to a gene. The CDR3 totals 17 residues. CDR3 sequence (DNA): TGTGCCAGCAGTTTAGGGGGGGTGAGCTCTGGGGCCAACGTCCTGACTTTC. Its translation is CASSLGGVSSGANVLTF.

This clonotype has just a few counts. The gene calls are TRBV29-1 and TRBJ1-1; no definite D call. The CDR3 extends over 11 amino acids. V shed 4 bases and J shed 6 bases, with 9 bases lying between them. Per germline, CDR1 SQVTM and CDR2 ANQGSEA. The CDR3 coding sequence is TGCAGCGTTGGAAAGGGATCTGAAGCTTTCTTT. Translating gives CSVGKGSEAFF.

This clonotype was seen more than once but under ten times. V is TRBV20-1 and J is TRBJ1-2; no clear D. This CDR3 spans 13 amino acids. From germline, CDR1 is DFQATT and CDR2 SNEGSKA (reference sequence). Trimming removed 1 base from V and 8 bases from J, with 14 bases in between. As DNA, the CDR3 is TGCAGTGCTAGAGTAGGCGCCTCCGGGGGCTACACCTTC. Protein product: CSARVGASGGYTF.

The chain has TRBV29-1 and TRBJ2-7; 12 bases agree with TRBD2. The V and J ends lost 4 bases and 3 bases, in that order; junction bases with no gene match: 4. Germline CDR1 is SQVTM and CDR2 is ANQGSEA. The CDR3 contains 14 residues. CDR3 coding DNA: TGCAGCGTTGCTGGACTAGCGGGAAACTACGAGCAGTACTTC. Its translation: CSVAGLAGNYEQYF.

This clonotype showed up just a few times. This chain connects TRBV20-1 to TRBJ1-2, with D possibly being TRBD1 (6 bases). Per the germline V gene, CDR1 is DFQATT and CDR2 is SNEGSKA (reference sequence). This CDR3 region has 13 residues. Between the trimmed V and J ends, which lost 6 bases and 8 bases, there was a span of 19 bases. Here the CDR3 reads CSAAEGGRPGYTF. The CDR3 nucleotides read TGCAGTGCCGCAGAGGGGGGCAGACCCGGCTACACCTTC.